This record looks at one T cell receptor beta chain sequence and its context. The data are from a study of T cell changes during pregnancy in multiple sclerosis. TCRdb keeps only in-frame clones here, not all; method: immunoSEQ multiplex PCR. The table lists some 22,000 clones, about 90% of them singletons. This CDR3 region has 15 residues. Germline V gives CDR1 MNHEY, CDR2 SVGAGI. V dropped 1 base and J dropped 3; count of bases not matched to a gene: 3. Sequenced material: CD8+ T cells from peripheral blood mononuclear cells, taken after pregnancy. The receptor was isolated from a female donor with multiple sclerosis, enrolled in a pregnancy study. This chain links TRBV6-5 with TRBJ2-7, with TRBD2 matching over 10 bases. The CDR3 nucleotides are TGTGCCAGCAGTTACTATCCTAGCGGGAGCTACGAGCAGTACTTC. It codes for CASSYYPSGSYEQYF.